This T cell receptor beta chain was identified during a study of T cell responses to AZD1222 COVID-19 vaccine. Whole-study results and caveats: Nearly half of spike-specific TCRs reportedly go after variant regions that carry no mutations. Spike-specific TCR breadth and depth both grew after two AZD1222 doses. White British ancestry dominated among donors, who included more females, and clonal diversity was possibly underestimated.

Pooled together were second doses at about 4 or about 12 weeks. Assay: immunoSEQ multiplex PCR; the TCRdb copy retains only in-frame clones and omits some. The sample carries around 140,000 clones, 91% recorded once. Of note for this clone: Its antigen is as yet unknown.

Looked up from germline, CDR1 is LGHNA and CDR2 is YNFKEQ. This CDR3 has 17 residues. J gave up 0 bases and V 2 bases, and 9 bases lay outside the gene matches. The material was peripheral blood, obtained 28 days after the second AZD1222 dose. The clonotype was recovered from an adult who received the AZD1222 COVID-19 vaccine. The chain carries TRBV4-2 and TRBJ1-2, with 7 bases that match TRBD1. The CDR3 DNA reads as TGTGCCAGCAGCCAAAATCCGGGACAGAGAACTAACTATGGCTACACCTTC. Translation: CASSQNPGQRTNYGYTF.